The rows below give T cell receptor beta chains drawn from one sample of a study of STAT3 mutations in large granular lymphocyte leukemia. Profiling relied on immunoSEQ multiplex PCR, and the TCRdb table lists in-frame clones only, not all of them. The sample holds several thousand clones, about 88% seen once. The sample consisted of peripheral blood mononuclear cells. The receptors here all came from a man older than 75 with T-cell large granular lymphocyte leukemia. Some clones in this sample may be carry-over from other donors' samples. Both conserved end residues are part of each CDR3. The order of the fields is V gene, clone size, J gene, D gene, CDR3 DNA, CDR3 protein. D genes are given only for firm matches. The size of a clone is reported for some rows only, either as once, few or many, or as a class for expanded clones.

>TRBV9|NA|TRBJ2-2|NA
TGTGCCAGCAGCGTAGTGAGAGCCGGGGAGCTGTTTTTT
CASSVVRAGELFF
>TRBV19|NA|TRBJ1-2|NA
TGTGCCAGTAGTAACCGGGGAGTCCCCTATGGCTACACCTTC
CASSNRGVPYGYTF
>TRBV5-6|NA|TRBJ2-1|TRBD1
TGTGCCAGCAGCCGGACAGGGAACTACAATGAGCAGTTCTTC
CASSRTGNYNEQFF
>TRBV7-2|NA|TRBJ1-1|NA
TGTGCCAGCAGCCCCGTGAACACTGAAGCTTTCTTT
CASSPVNTEAFF
>TRBV7-8|NA|TRBJ1-5|NA
TGTGCCAGCAGCTTAGAGGGTCAGCCCCAGCATTTT
CASSLEGQPQHF
>TRBV18|NA|TRBJ1-2|NA
TGTGCCAGCTCACCGGGGGCTCAGGGCGGAGATGGCTACACCTTC
CASSPGAQGGDGYTF
>TRBV6-1|once|TRBJ1-5|NA
TGTGCCAGCAGTGAACACTCCCAGGGGATGAATCAGCCCCAGCATTTT
CASSEHSQGMNQPQHF
>TRBV28|NA|TRBJ2-7|NA
TGTGCCAGCAGTCTAGAACAGTTTTCCTCCTACGAGCAGTACTTC
CASSLEQFSSYEQYF
>TRBV4-3|once|TRBJ2-1|TRBD2
TGCGCCAGCAGCCATTTGCGGGGGGGCTCCAGCTACAATGAGCAGTTCTTC
CASSHLRGGSSYNEQFF
>TRBV7-8|NA|TRBJ1-5|NA
TGTGCCAGCACCCCACTGGGAGGACCCGATCAGCCCCAGCATTTT
CASTPLGGPDQPQHF
>TRBV27|NA|TRBJ2-2|NA
TGTGCCAGCAGTTTAGTAGCGTCCGGGGAGCTGTTTTTT
CASSLVASGELFF
>TRBV5-6|NA|TRBJ2-5|TRBD2
TGTGCCAGCAGCTTTGCGGGGGGGCGGGAGACCCAGTACTTC
CASSFAGGRETQYF
>TRBV18|NA|TRBJ2-3|TRBD1
TGTGCCAGCTCACCCTCAGGGACAGGAAATACGCAGTATTTT
CASSPSGTGNTQYF
>TRBV5-1|NA|TRBJ1-2|TRBD1
TGCGCCAGCAGCGAACCGGACAGGGGCCTAGGCTACACCTTC
CASSEPDRGLGYTF
>TRBV18|NA|TRBJ2-7|TRBD1
TGTGCCAGCTCACCTTCGACAGGGGTTGTCGAGCAGTACTTC
CASSPSTGVVEQYF
>TRBV5-4|NA|TRBJ2-3|NA
TGTGCCAGCAGCAGGCTCCAAACAGATACGCAGTATTTT
CASSRLQTDTQYF
>TRBV11-2|NA|TRBJ2-1|NA
TGTGCCAGCAGCCCCCATTTGGGATACAATGAGCAGTTCTTC
CASSPHLGYNEQFF
>TRBV18|NA|TRBJ2-7|NA
TGTGCCAGCTCCGCAGGCGGGCAGTTCCACGAGCAGTACTTC
CASSAGGQFHEQYF
>TRBV7-2|few|TRBJ2-7|TRBD2
TGTGCCAGCAGCCTGGGACTAGCCTCCTACGAGCAGTACTTC
CASSLGLASYEQYF
>TRBV5-1|NA|TRBJ1-4|NA
TGCGCCAGCAGTCAGGGGCAAGAGGAAAAACTGTTTTTT
CASSQGQEEKLFF
>TRBV28|NA|TRBJ2-7|TRBD1
TGTGCCAGCAGTTTCAAGTTCGGACAGGTGTTCTCCTACGAGCAGTACTTC
CASSFKFGQVFSYEQYF
>TRBV19|NA|TRBJ2-7|NA
TGTGCCAGTAGTATAATTCCTCGCTCCCACGAGCAGTACTTC
CASSIIPRSHEQYF
>TRBV23-1|NA|TRBJ2-7|TRBD1
TGCGCCAGCAGGGCCTCCCGGGACAGGGATTACGAGCAGTACTTC
CASRASRDRDYEQYF
>TRBV11-2|NA|TRBJ1-5|NA
TGTGCCAGCAGCGTTGCTGGGGATCAGCCCCAGCATTTT
CASSVAGDQPQHF
>TRBV11-2|NA|TRBJ1-6|NA
TGTGCCAGCAGCTACCGGGACCCCAATCCCCTCCACTTT
CASSYRDPNPLHF
>TRBV5-1|NA|TRBJ2-2|TRBD2
TGCGCCAGCAGCTTACTAGCGGGGGCGAACACCGGGGAGCTGTTTTTT
CASSLLAGANTGELFF
>TRBV2|NA|TRBJ1-5|TRBD1
TGTGCCAGCAAAGGGACAGGGGATCAGCCCCAGCATTTT
CASKGTGDQPQHF
>TRBV21-1|NA|TRBJ2-5|NA
TGTGCCAGCAGCAAGAGGGCCCACGGACGGGAGACCCAGTACTTC
CASSKRAHGRETQYF
>TRBV4-2|NA|TRBJ2-7|NA
TGTGCCAGCAGCCAACCAACTAGGCCAGGCTACGAGCAGTACTTC
CASSQPTRPGYEQYF
>TRBV5-1|NA|TRBJ2-1|NA
TGCGCCAGCAGCTTGGAGAGGGGCCAAGGGAATGAGCAGTTCTTC
CASSLERGQGNEQFF
>TRBV9|NA|TRBJ2-2|TRBD1
TGTGCCAGCAGCCGGACAGGGGGGAACACCGGGGAGCTGTTTTTT
CASSRTGGNTGELFF
>TRBV30|NA|TRBJ1-2|NA
TGTGCCTGGAAATATTTGGAGAGGGGTCTTGGCTACACCTTC
CAWKYLERGLGYTF
>TRBV20-1|NA|TRBJ2-7|NA
TGCAGTGCTAGGGTGGCAACCGAGCAGTACTTC
CSARVATEQYF
>TRBV10-3|NA|TRBJ2-5|NA
TGTGCCATCAGTGAGTCACCCCCCGACACTCAGACCCAGTACTTC
CAISESPPDTQTQYF
>TRBV14|NA|TRBJ2-2|NA
TGTGCCAGCAGCCTCGACCGATACACCGGGGAGCTGTTTTTT
CASSLDRYTGELFF
>TRBV7-9|NA|TRBJ1-1|TRBD1
TGTGCCAGCAGCCCGCTGACAGGGTTCACTGAAGCTTTCTTT
CASSPLTGFTEAFF
>TRBV9|NA|TRBJ2-2|NA
TGTGCCAGCAGCAGAGACGGCGGGTCCGGGGAGCTGTTTTTT
CASSRDGGSGELFF
>TRBV9|NA|TRBJ1-6|NA
TGTGCCAGCAGCGTAGATCCCAACTATAATTCACCCCTCCACTTT
CASSVDPNYNSPLHF
>TRBV28|NA|TRBJ2-5|TRBD1
TGTGCCAGCAGAGGACCTGGGACAGGGGTGGAGACCCAGTACTTC
CASRGPGTGVETQYF
>TRBV7-2|NA|TRBJ1-5|TRBD1
TGTGCCAGCAGCCTTCAGGGGACAGGGGGTAATCAGCCCCAGCATTTT
CASSLQGTGGNQPQHF
>TRBV5-1|NA|TRBJ2-1|NA
TGCGCCAGCAGCCTTGGAGGGGACAGCTCCTACAATGAGCAGTTCTTC
CASSLGGDSSYNEQFF
>TRBV5-6|NA|TRBJ2-2|NA
TGTGCCAGCAGGGATATCAGAACAGGGTCCCCCGGGGAGCTGTTTTTT
CASRDIRTGSPGELFF
>TRBV7-9|once|TRBJ1-5|NA
TGTGCCAGCAGCTTTGATGCCAATCAGCCCCAGCATTTT
CASSFDANQPQHF
>TRBV19|NA|TRBJ2-1|NA
TGTGCCAGTAGTGCCCCCCTCGGTGAGCAGTTCTTC
CASSAPLGEQFF
>TRBV5-4|NA|TRBJ1-2|NA
TGTGCCAGCAGCTTGGGCTCCCAGGGCTGGTATGGCTACACCTTC
CASSLGSQGWYGYTF
>TRBV16|NA|TRBJ1-3|NA
TGTGCCAGCACCAAACGACAGTTAAGCTCTGGAAACACCATATATTTT
CASTKRQLSSGNTIYF
>TRBV18|NA|TRBJ1-2|NA
TGTGCCAGCTCACCACCTACCCGGGGTGGAAGCGGGGATGGCTACACCTTC
CASSPPTRGGSGDGYTF
>TRBV5-4|NA|TRBJ2-2|TRBD1
TGTGCCAGCAGCTTGGGGACCAGGGGGCAGAACACCGGGGAGCTGTTTTTT
CASSLGTRGQNTGELFF
>TRBV7-2|once|TRBJ2-7|NA
TGTGCCAGCAGCTTAGCTGGGGGGGCCAGCTCCTACGAGCAGTACTTC
CASSLAGGASSYEQYF
>TRBV5-1|NA|TRBJ2-1|TRBD1
TGCGCCAGCAGCCCGATGACAGGGGGGAGTAGTAATGAGCAGTTCTTC
CASSPMTGGSSNEQFF
>TRBV5-1|NA|TRBJ1-2|TRBD1
TGCGCCAGCAGCTGGAGGGGGCAGGGTGGAGGCTACACCTTC
CASSWRGQGGGYTF
>TRBV11-2|NA|TRBJ1-2|NA
TGTGCCAGTTCCGCAGACAGCAACTATGGCTACACCTTC
CASSADSNYGYTF
>TRBV4-1|NA|TRBJ2-2|TRBD1
TGCGCCAGCAGCCAAGAAGGGGGCGGGTCCTACACCGGGGAGCTGTTTTTT
CASSQEGGGSYTGELFF
>TRBV5-8|NA|TRBJ2-2|TRBD2
TGTGCCAGCAGCTGGGAGAGCGGGAGCGGGGAGCTGTTTTTT
CASSWESGSGELFF
>TRBV18|NA|TRBJ2-3|TRBD1
TGTGCCAGCTCACCAAGCGGGCAAACAGGGGGCGCAGATACGCAGTATTTT
CASSPSGQTGGADTQYF
>TRBV27|NA|TRBJ1-6|NA
TGTGCCAGCAGTTTAAGGTGGGATGGGTATAATTCACCCCTCCACTTT
CASSLRWDGYNSPLHF
>TRBV7-9|NA|TRBJ1-2|TRBD1
TGTGCCAGCAGCTCGACAGGGGGCGCGGACTATGGCTACACCTTC
CASSSTGGADYGYTF
>TRBV2|NA|TRBJ1-1|NA
TGTGCCCGAGAGGTGAACACTGAAGCTTTCTTT
CAREVNTEAFF
>TRBV30|NA|TRBJ1-4|NA
TGTGCCTGGAGTGTCAATGGGGTAATTAGTGAAAAACTGTTTTTT
CAWSVNGVISEKLFF
>TRBV7-9|NA|TRBJ1-2|TRBD1
TGTGCCAGCAGCTTCCGGGGACAGGGAAACTATGGCTACACCTTC
CASSFRGQGNYGYTF